These T cell receptor beta chains were read from a single sample in a study of blood T cell repertoires in COVID-19. TCRdb's copy holds only in-frame clones and misses some; the assay was immunoSEQ multiplex PCR. There are roughly 140,000 clones in the sample; roughly 80% occur only once, and around 3.4% lies in the top ten. Sequences were obtained from peripheral blood. The receptors were gathered from a man between 70 and 80 years old who had recovered from COVID-19. Both conserved end residues are part of each CDR3. The order of the fields is CDR3 protein, CDR3 DNA, V gene, clone size, J gene, D gene. The D gene is left open where the match is weak. Where a row states a size, it is once, few, many or the class of an expanded clone; other rows omit it.

CDR3: CASSSTRGGRGNQPQHF; DNA: TGTGCCAGCAGCTCTACGAGGGGGGGGAGGGGAAATCAGCCCCAGCATTTT; V: TRBV11-2; size: NA; J: TRBJ1-5; D: NA
CDR3: CASSLGTGGKVSTEAFF; DNA: TGTGCCAGCAGCCTTGGGACAGGGGGCAAAGTGAGCACTGAAGCTTTCTTT; V: TRBV5-6; size: once; J: TRBJ1-1; D: TRBD1
CDR3: CASSQVGTGGPRRLYEQYF; DNA: TGTGCCAGCAGCCAAGTAGGGACAGGGGGCCCCCGCCGGCTCTACGAGCAGTACTTC; V: TRBV11-2; size: NA; J: TRBJ2-7; D: TRBD1
CDR3: CASSHLAGGREQYF; DNA: TGTGCCAGCAGCCATCTAGCGGGAGGTCGTGAGCAGTACTTC; V: TRBV3-1/TRBV3-2; size: NA; J: TRBJ2-7; D: TRBD2
CDR3: CASSLGTGHFSGNTIYF; DNA: TGTGCCAGCAGCTTGGGAACAGGACACTTCTCTGGAAACACCATATATTTT; V: TRBV5-4; size: NA; J: TRBJ1-3; D: NA
CDR3: CATRGGVYEQYF; DNA: TGTGCCACCCGCGGAGGGGTCTACGAGCAGTACTTC; V: TRBV3-1/TRBV3-2; size: once; J: TRBJ2-7; D: NA
CDR3: CASSGTSGRLEQFF; DNA: TGTGCCAGCAGTGGGACTAGCGGGAGGTTGGAGCAGTTCTTC; V: TRBV25-1; size: NA; J: TRBJ2-1; D: TRBD2
CDR3: CSVRSEFNEKLFF; DNA: TGCAGCGTTAGGTCGGAGTTTAATGAAAAACTGTTTTTT; V: TRBV29-1; size: once; J: TRBJ1-4; D: NA
CDR3: CASSLQSGTTGELFF; DNA: TGTGCCAGCAGCTTACAGAGCGGGACCACCGGGGAGCTGTTTTTT; V: TRBV7-8; size: NA; J: TRBJ2-2; D: TRBD2
CDR3: CASSVVGRGRQETQYF; DNA: TGTGCCAGCAGCGTAGTGGGGCGGGGGAGGCAAGAGACCCAGTACTTC; V: TRBV9; size: NA; J: TRBJ2-5; D: TRBD2
CDR3: CASSRPGQGDGYTF; DNA: TGTGCCAGCAGCCGCCCGGGACAGGGGGATGGCTACACCTTC; V: TRBV7-2; size: NA; J: TRBJ1-2; D: TRBD1